The 6 T cell receptor beta chains below come from one sample, sequenced in a study of blood T cell repertoires in COVID-19. Clones were sequenced by immunoSEQ multiplex PCR, and TCRdb holds only the in-frame ones, with some missing. Of some 300,000 clones listed, about 86% were seen once; the top ten hold about 12%. Sequencing used peripheral blood. The receptors stem from a woman between 65 and 79 years old with COVID-19, enrolled during active disease.

The J gene is TRBJ1-1, the V gene TRBV3-1 (or the pseudogene TRBV3-2); 7 bases line up with TRBD1. Germline V gives CDR1 LGHDT, CDR2 YNNKEL (reference sequence). The junction had 3 bases not matched to a gene; V was cut back by 1 base and J by 7 bases. The CDR3 has 13 amino acids. CDR3 bases: TGTGCCAGCAGCCAAGGCGGGGACAGTGAAGCTTTCTTT. It yields the protein CASSQGGDSEAFF.

The rearrangement joins TRBV5-1 to TRBJ1-1, with unresolved D. Deletions cut 2 bases from V and 6 bases from J, with 14 bases between. This CDR3 contains 14 residues. Germline V gene sequence: CDR1 SGHRS, CDR2 YFSETQ. The CDR3: CASSFNHPGSEAFF. CDR3 nucleotide sequence: TGCGCCAGCAGCTTTAACCACCCAGGTTCTGAAGCTTTCTTT.

This sequence joins TRBV3-1 (or the pseudogene TRBV3-2) and TRBJ1-2; 7 positions agree with TRBD1. Germline V gene data show CDR1 as LGHDT and CDR2 as YNNKEL (reference sequence). This CDR3 is built from 15 residues. The J segment lost 3 bases and the V segment lost 0 bases, leaving 4 bases of the junction unmatched. The CDR3 spells CASSQDLTGDYGYTF. The CDR3, as DNA: TGTGCCAGCAGCCAAGATCTCACAGGGGACTATGGCTACACCTTC.

The J gene is TRBJ2-2, the V gene TRBV7-5; no check of the table's D call, TRBD2, against the DNA was made. TRBV7-5 is marked as a pseudogene. CDR3 length: 17 amino acids. CDR3 loop: CARSLNSLGGGTGELFF. The CDR3 DNA sequence: TGTGCCAGAAGCTTAAATAGCCTTGGCGGGGGGACCGGGGAGCTGTTTTTT.

This chain joins TRBV5-4 and TRBJ1-1; D might be TRBD1 (6 bases). This CDR3 has 16 amino acids. V dropped 3 bases and J dropped 4 bases, with 19 bases sitting between them. Germline-derived CDR1 and CDR2 are SGHNT and YYREEE (reference sequence). The CDR3 nucleotides read TGTGCCAGCAGCTCAGGCGGGGGCATGCGAGGCACTGAAGCTTTCTTT. Its translation: CASSSGGGMRGTEAFF.

The gene calls are TRBV24-1 and TRBJ2-7; D is perhaps TRBD1 (5 bases). This CDR3 is 14 amino acids long. Germline V lookup: CDR1 KGHDR, CDR2 SFDVKD. Between the trimmed V and J ends, which lost 2 bases and 5 bases, there was a span of 12 bases. Written as DNA, the CDR3 is TGTGCCACCAGTGATTCTGGGGCAGTCAACGAGCAGTACTTC. Protein sequence: CATSDSGAVNEQYF.